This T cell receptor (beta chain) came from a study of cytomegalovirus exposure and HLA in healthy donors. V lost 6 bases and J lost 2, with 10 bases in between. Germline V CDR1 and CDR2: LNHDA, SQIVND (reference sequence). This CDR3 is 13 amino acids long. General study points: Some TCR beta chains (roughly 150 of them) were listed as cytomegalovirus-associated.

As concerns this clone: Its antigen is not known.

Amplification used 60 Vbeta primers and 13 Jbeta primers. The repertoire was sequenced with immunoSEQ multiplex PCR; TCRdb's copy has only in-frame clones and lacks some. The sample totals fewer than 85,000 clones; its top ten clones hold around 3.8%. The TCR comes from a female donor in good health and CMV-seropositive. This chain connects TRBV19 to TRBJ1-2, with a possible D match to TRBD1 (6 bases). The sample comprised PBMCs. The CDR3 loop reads CASRETGNYGYTF. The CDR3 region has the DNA TGTGCCAGTAGGGAGACAGGAAACTATGGCTACACCTTC. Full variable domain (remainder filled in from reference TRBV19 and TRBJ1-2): DGGITQSPKYLFRKEGQNVTLSCEQNLNHDAMYWYRQDPGQGLRLIYYSQIVNDFQKGDIAEGYSVSREKKESFPLTVTSAQKNPTAFYLCASRETGNYGYTFGSGTRLTVV.